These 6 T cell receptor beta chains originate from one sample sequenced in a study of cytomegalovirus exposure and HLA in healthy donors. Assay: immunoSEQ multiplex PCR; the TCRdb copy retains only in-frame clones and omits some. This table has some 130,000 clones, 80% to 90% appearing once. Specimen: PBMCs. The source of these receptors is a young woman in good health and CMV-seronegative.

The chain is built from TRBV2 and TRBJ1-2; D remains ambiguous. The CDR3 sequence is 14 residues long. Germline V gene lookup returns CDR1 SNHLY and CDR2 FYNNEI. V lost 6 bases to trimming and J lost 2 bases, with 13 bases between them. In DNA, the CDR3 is TGTGCCAGCAGAGCCTCCGGGATAAACTATGGCTACACCTTC. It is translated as CASRASGINYGYTF. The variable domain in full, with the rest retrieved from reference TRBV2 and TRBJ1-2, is EPEVTQTPSHQVTQMGQEVILRCVPISNHLYFYWYRQILGQKVEFLVSFYNNEISEKSEIFDDQFSVERPDGSNFTLKIRSTKLEDSAMYFCASRASGINYGYTFGSGTRLTVV.

The CDR3: CASKPGGPGVKTQYF. CDR3 bases: TGTGCCAGCAAACCTGGAGGACCAGGGGTGAAGACCCAGTACTTC. V and J are TRBV2 and TRBJ2-5; a possible D gene is TRBD1 (6 bases). The V gene's germline CDR1 is SNHLY and CDR2 FYNNEI. The CDR3 contains 15 residues. V lost 7 bases and J lost 6, with 21 bases in between.

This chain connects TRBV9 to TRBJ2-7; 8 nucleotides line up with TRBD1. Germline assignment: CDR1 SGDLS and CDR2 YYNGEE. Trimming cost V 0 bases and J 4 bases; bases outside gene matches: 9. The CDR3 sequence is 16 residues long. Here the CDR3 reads CASSVEDTGGWYEQYF. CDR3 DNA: TGTGCCAGCAGCGTAGAAGATACAGGGGGTTGGTACGAGCAGTACTTC.

DNA of the CDR3: TGTGCCAGCAGTATAGCGGGGGGTTTAATTATAAATGAGCAGTTCTTC. Its translation is CASSIAGGLIINEQFF. The chain couples TRBV27 to TRBJ2-1, with 10 bases identical to TRBD2. J gave up 7 bases and V 5 bases, and 11 bases lay outside the gene matches. CDR1 is MNHEY, CDR2 SMNVEV, per germline (reference sequence). The CDR3 totals 16 residues.

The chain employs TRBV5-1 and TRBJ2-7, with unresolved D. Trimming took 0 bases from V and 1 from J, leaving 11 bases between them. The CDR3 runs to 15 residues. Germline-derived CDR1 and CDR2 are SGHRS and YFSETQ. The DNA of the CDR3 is TGCGCCAGCAGCTTGGACAGCCGCAGGTCCTACGAGCAGTACTTC. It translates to CASSLDSRRSYEQYF.

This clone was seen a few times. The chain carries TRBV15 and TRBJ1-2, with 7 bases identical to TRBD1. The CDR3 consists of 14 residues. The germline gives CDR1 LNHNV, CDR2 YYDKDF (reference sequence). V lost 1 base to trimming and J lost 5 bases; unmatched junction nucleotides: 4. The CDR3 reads CATSRVGTEYGYTF. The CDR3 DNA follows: TGTGCCACCAGCAGAGTAGGGACAGAGTATGGCTACACCTTC.